The 2 T cell receptor beta chains presented below share a single source sample, sequenced in a study of response to subunit inactivated influenza vaccine. A single record per CDR3 protein comes from TCRdb applying MiXCR to the RT-PCR reads. The sample records about 650,000 distinct CDR3 sequences, approximately 14% being singletons. The sample was PBMCs from blood, taken about 13 days after vaccination. Every receptor here comes from a man aged 50 to 59 who received an inactivated influenza vaccine.

The chain carries TRBV7-9 and TRBJ2-7; D uncertain. Looked up from germline, CDR1 is SEHNR and CDR2 is FQNEAQ (reference sequence). V lost 0 bases and J 7 bases, leaving 13 bases between the germline ends. The CDR3 is 14 amino acids. This CDR3 is CASSLAGYPKEQYF. The CDR3 nucleotides read TGTGCCAGCAGCTTAGCGGGTTACCCGAAAGAGCAGTACTTC.

This clonotype has only a few counts. The chain uses TRBV4-2 and TRBJ2-7; TRBD2 matches 8 bases. Trimming at V came to 1 base and at J to 0 bases, leaving 5 bases not matched to a gene. Germline CDR1 and CDR2: LGHNA and YNFKEQ. The CDR3 sequence is 16 residues long. CDR3 residues: CASSQAGGGTSYEQYF. The DNA for the CDR3 is TGTGCCAGCAGCCAAGCTGGCGGGGGGACCTCCTACGAGCAGTACTTC.